These T cell receptor beta chains were read from a single sample in a study of blood T cells in healthy people across ages. TCRdb reprocessed the 5' RACE reads with MiXCR, giving one entry per CDR3 protein. The sample records a few hundred thousand distinct CDR3 sequences, roughly half being singletons. Source material: blood. All receptors derive from a man aged 60 to 69 in good health. The CDR3 runs from the conserved cysteine through the conserved F or W. D genes are given only for firm matches.

v_gene: TRBV7-2
d_gene: -
CDR3aa: CASSLRPANTGELFF

v_gene: TRBV27
d_gene: -
CDR3aa: CASSLQRTYNSPLHF

v_gene: TRBV7-2
d_gene: TRBD1
CDR3aa: CASSLGGTGLPDTQYF

v_gene: TRBV29-1
d_gene: TRBD1
CDR3aa: CSVPGTGGGDGYTF

v_gene: TRBV6-6
d_gene: TRBD1
CDR3aa: CASSSPGQGFRQYF

v_gene: TRBV7-3
d_gene: -
CDR3aa: CASSSEGGPWDEQYF

v_gene: TRBV11-2
d_gene: -
CDR3aa: CASSPRPRETQYF

v_gene: TRBV20-1
d_gene: TRBD2
CDR3aa: CSAVPTTSGSYEQYF

v_gene: TRBV6-2/TRBV6-3
d_gene: TRBD1
CDR3aa: CASSYTGTGDPFSYEQYF

v_gene: TRBV2
d_gene: -
CDR3aa: CASRVTRTTYEQYF

v_gene: TRBV6-6
d_gene: -
CDR3aa: CASKNEKGSNQPQHF

v_gene: TRBV4-3
d_gene: -
CDR3aa: CASSRRQKGGNEQFF

v_gene: TRBV20-1
d_gene: -
CDR3aa: CSARVGGVGSGQETQYF

v_gene: TRBV20-1
d_gene: -
CDR3aa: CSARDDSYEQYF

v_gene: TRBV5-1
d_gene: TRBD1
CDR3aa: CASSLASPNRGYEQYF

v_gene: TRBV28
d_gene: -
CDR3aa: CASSPLRGPSDTQYF

v_gene: TRBV27
d_gene: TRBD1
CDR3aa: CASSLRQGLAGDEQFF

v_gene: TRBV9
d_gene: -
CDR3aa: CASSAASSYRINEQFF

v_gene: TRBV6-2/TRBV6-3
d_gene: -
CDR3aa: CASRTGATTSAAETQYF

v_gene: TRBV7-8
d_gene: TRBD2
CDR3aa: CASSIGLAGYEQYF

v_gene: TRBV18
d_gene: -
CDR3aa: CASRDVLYGYTF

v_gene: TRBV5-1
d_gene: -
CDR3aa: CASSPSTVEETQYF

v_gene: TRBV7-9
d_gene: TRBD1
CDR3aa: CASSTYRGRGINEQFF

v_gene: TRBV20-1
d_gene: -
CDR3aa: CSARERDEQYF